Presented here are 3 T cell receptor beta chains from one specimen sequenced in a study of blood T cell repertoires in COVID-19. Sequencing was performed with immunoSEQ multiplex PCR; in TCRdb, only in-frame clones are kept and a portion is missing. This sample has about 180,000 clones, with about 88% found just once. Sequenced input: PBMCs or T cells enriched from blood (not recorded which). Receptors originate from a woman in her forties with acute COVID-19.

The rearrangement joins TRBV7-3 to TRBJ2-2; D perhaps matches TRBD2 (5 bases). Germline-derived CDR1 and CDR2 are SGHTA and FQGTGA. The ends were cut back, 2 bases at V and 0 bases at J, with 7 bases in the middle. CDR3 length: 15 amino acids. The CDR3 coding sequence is TGTGCCAGCAGCTTAGGACTCACGAACACCGGGGAGCTGTTTTTT. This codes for CASSLGLTNTGELFF.

The CDR3 DNA reads TGTGCCAGTAGTAATTCACAGGGCAATCAGCCCCAGCATTTT. It encodes CASSNSQGNQPQHF. The chain couples TRBV19 to TRBJ1-5; possibly TRBD1 for D (5 bases). The CDR3 has 14 residues. Germline CDR1 LNHDA, CDR2 SQIVND (reference sequence). V was cut by 4 bases and J by 2 bases, with 9 bases left in between.

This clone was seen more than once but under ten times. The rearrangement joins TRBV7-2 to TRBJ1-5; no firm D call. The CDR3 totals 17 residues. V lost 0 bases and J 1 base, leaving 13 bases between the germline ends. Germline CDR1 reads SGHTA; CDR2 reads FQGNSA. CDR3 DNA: TGTGCCAGCAGCTTAGCGGGCGGGCGGGAAAGCAATCAGCCCCAGCATTTT. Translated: CASSLAGGRESNQPQHF.